The source of this T cell receptor (beta chain) is a study of blood T cells in healthy people across ages. CDR3 length: 18 residues. Trimming at V came to 3 bases and at J to 3 bases, leaving 11 bases not matched to a gene. Germline V lookup: CDR1 ENHRY, CDR2 SYGVKD. A second PCR, run for roughly 7 to 11 cycles, used a sample-barcoded 5' primer plus a J-beta primer mix. Each CDR3 protein gets one entry after TCRdb re-called the 5' RACE reads with MiXCR. The sample includes 700,000 or so distinct CDR3 sequences, roughly 20% seen only once; the top ten take around 21%. This sequence originates from a man aged 65 to 85 in good health. The material sequenced was blood. The chain carries TRBV10-3 and TRBJ2-5; TRBD2 aligns across 12 bases. The DNA of the CDR3 is TGTGCCATCAGTGATCCGGGACTAGCGGGCCCTTGGAAAGAGACCCAGTACTTC. It yields the protein CAISDPGLAGPWKETQYF.